A selection of T cell receptor beta chains follows, all from one sample in a study of lymphopenia after photon versus proton radiotherapy. TCRdb keeps only in-frame clones here, not all; method: immunoSEQ multiplex PCR. The table has about 45,000 clones, roughly 87% seen once. This sample comprised peripheral blood, obtained from a patient treated with photon-based radiotherapy. These receptors all stem from a man between 35 and 55 years old with gastric cancer. Each CDR3 is given with its conserved first and last residue. The D gene is left open where the match is weak. Clone size, where shown, is once, few, many, or a class for clones that have expanded.

>TRBD1|.|TRBV29-1|TRBJ1-1
TGCAGCGTTGAAGAGAACAGGGGCACTGAAGCTTTCTTT
CSVEENRGTEAFF
>.|.|TRBV19|TRBJ1-4
TGTGCCAGTAGCCCTGGTGGGCCCCTGGGTAAACTGTTTTTT
CASSPGGPLGKLFF
>.|.|TRBV6-5|TRBJ2-2
TGTGCCAGCAGTCGCGGAGAAACCGGGGAGCTGTTTTTT
CASSRGETGELFF
>.|.|TRBV9|TRBJ2-5
TGTGCCAGCAGCCGGGACTCTCAAGAGACCCAGTACTTC
CASSRDSQETQYF
>.|.|TRBV7-7|TRBJ2-7
TGTGCCAGCAGCTTAGGCCCGAGGAACTACGAGCAGTACTTC
CASSLGPRNYEQYF
>.|.|TRBV7-9|TRBJ2-1
TGTGCCAGCAGCTTAGCGAGGGCCGGGGATGAGCAGTTCTTC
CASSLARAGDEQFF
>TRBD2|.|TRBV6-4|TRBJ2-3
TGTGCCAGCAGTCCCGGACTAGCGGGCACAGATACGCAGTATTTT
CASSPGLAGTDTQYF
>TRBD2|.|TRBV29-1|TRBJ2-1
TGCAGCGTCGACGGGCTAGCGGGGGACAAGAGCTCCTACAATGAGCAGTTCTTC
CSVDGLAGDKSSYNEQFF
>.|.|TRBV9|TRBJ2-7
TGTGCCAGCAGCGATTCAGGGGAGCGCGAGCAGTACTTC
CASSDSGEREQYF
>TRBD2|.|TRBV5-1|TRBJ2-5
TGCGCCAGCAGCTCGGGGACTAGCGGGGGGAGAGAGACCCAGTACTTC
CASSSGTSGGRETQYF
>.|.|TRBV30|TRBJ1-4
TGTGCCTGGGCAGGGGAGGGTGAAAAACTGTTTTTT
CAWAGEGEKLFF
>.|few|TRBV10-3|TRBJ1-6
TGTGCCATCAGTGACCCAAATTCACCCCTCCACTTT
CAISDPNSPLHF
>.|.|TRBV9|TRBJ1-6
TGTGCCAGCAGCGTAGTCCGAATTGGACAGTATAATTCACCCCTCCACTTT
CASSVVRIGQYNSPLHF
>.|.|TRBV20-1|TRBJ2-7
TGCAGTGCTCCCAGCTCCTACGAGCAGTACTTC
CSAPSSYEQYF
>.|.|TRBV30|TRBJ1-2
TGTGCCTCCCTTATCCCGGGACACATCATCCGGGATAACTATGGCTACACCTTC
CASLIPGHIIRDNYGYTF
>.|.|TRBV19|TRBJ2-7
TGTGCCAGTAGTATCGCCACTTCCTACGAGCAGTACTTC
CASSIATSYEQYF
>.|.|TRBV6-7|TRBJ2-2
TGTGCCAGCCCGCAGTGGGGGAGGGGGGAGCTGTTTTTT
CASPQWGRGELFF
>.|.|TRBV6-5|TRBJ1-1
TGTGCCACCGCAAACCGGGGGACAATAGGCACTGAAGCTTTCTTT
CATANRGTIGTEAFF
>.|.|TRBV5-1|TRBJ2-3
TGCGCCAGCAGCTTGCGGGGTGCAGGACTGGATACGCAGTATTTT
CASSLRGAGLDTQYF
>.|.|TRBV11-2|TRBJ2-7
TGTGCCAGCAGCCCCGGACGGACCCGCTCCTACGAGCAGTACTTC
CASSPGRTRSYEQYF
>TRBD1|.|TRBV5-1|TRBJ2-3
TGCGCCAGCAGCTACGGGACAGCCACAGATACGCAGTATTTT
CASSYGTATDTQYF
>.|.|TRBV5-8|TRBJ2-3
TGTGCCAGCAGCTTGATCGAAACCGGGCGGACAGATACGCAGTATTTT
CASSLIETGRTDTQYF
>.|.|TRBV25-1|TRBJ2-7
TGTGCCAGCAGCCGGGCATACGAGCAGTACTTC
CASSRAYEQYF
>.|.|TRBV6-4|TRBJ2-3
TGTGCCAGCAGTGACGGAGGGATCACAGATACGCAGTATTTT
CASSDGGITDTQYF
>.|.|TRBV30|TRBJ2-4
TGTGCCTGGAGTGCTGGGGACTTTTGGCGGTACTTC
CAWSAGDFWRYF
>TRBD1|.|TRBV19|TRBJ1-1
TGTGCCAGTACCAAATCTCCCCGACAGGGTGAAGCTTCCTTT
CASTKSPRQGEASF
>.|.|TRBV4-3|TRBJ1-6
TGCGCCAGCAGCCAATTTCTAAACAGCATGAGTTCACCCCTCCACTTT
CASSQFLNSMSSPLHF
>.|.|TRBV5-1|TRBJ2-1
TGCGCCAGCAGCTTGGCAGGCAGCTCCTACAATGAGCAGTTCTTC
CASSLAGSSYNEQFF
>TRBD1|once|TRBV5-1|TRBJ1-1
TGCGCCAGCAGGGGCCTGGGACAGGGGCCCCTGAACACTGAAGCTTTCTTT
CASRGLGQGPLNTEAFF